One and the same sample provided the 2 T cell receptor beta chains below, sequenced in a study of cytomegalovirus exposure and HLA in healthy donors. Amplification used 60 Vbeta primers and 13 Jbeta primers. Clones were read by immunoSEQ multiplex PCR, and TCRdb kept only the in-frame ones, dropping some. The table lists 200,000 or so clones, with approximately 0.74% in the top ten. Sequenced sample: PBMCs. The receptors originated from a boy between 10 and 17 years old in good health and CMV-seronegative.

This chain's CDR3 is CASSPLRDTEAFF. The CDR3 DNA reads TGTGCCAGCAGCCCCCTCCGGGACACTGAAGCTTTCTTT. The chain has TRBV7-6 and TRBJ1-1; D gene uncertain. V was clipped by 5 bases and J by 3 bases, with 10 bases between them. CDR1 SGHVS and CDR2 FNYEAQ come from the germline V gene. This CDR3 region has 13 residues.

The chain combines TRBV7-2 with TRBJ1-5; maybe TRBD1 (6 bases). The CDR3 has 17 residues. V shed 1 base and J shed 3 bases, with 16 bases lying between them. Germline lookup yields CDR1 SGHTA and CDR2 FQGNSA. CDR3 DNA sequence: TGTGCCAGCAGCTTAGTCGATACAGGGACCCCCAATCAGCCCCAGCATTTT. Translating gives CASSLVDTGTPNQPQHF.